This TCR beta chain appears in the sequencing data of a study of cytomegalovirus exposure and HLA in healthy donors. Study-wide background: A data release that came early held 80 million to 95 million unique TCRs from HLA-typed donors. Whole-study results and caveats: In a later analysis, a genetic analysis reported fewer productive-TCR N-insertions in an Asian-associated ancestry cluster than the cohort average. Previous analysis showed most TCR beta V segments were productive about 87% or about 30% of the time.

Donors sampled were nominally healthy, though unrecorded immune exposures were likely. The PCR contained 60 Vbeta and 13 Jbeta primers. Only in-frame clones appear in the TCRdb table, and some are missing; sequencing was by immunoSEQ multiplex PCR. This table holds around 150,000 clones. On this clone: What it binds is unknown.

Trimming took 0 bases from V and 3 from J, leaving 15 bases between them. The CDR3 consists of 16 residues. Germline values: CDR1 MGHRA, CDR2 YSYEKL. Source material: PBMCs. This chain joins TRBV4-1 and TRBJ2-7; D remains unclear. This clonotype was obtained from a man aged 30-40 years in good health and CMV-seronegative. The CDR3 spells CASSQEEGVIGYEQYF. Here the CDR3 DNA reads TGCGCCAGCAGCCAAGAGGAAGGAGTAATAGGCTACGAGCAGTACTTC.